This TCR beta chain was identified in a study of low-dose radiotherapy and immunotherapy resistance in tumors. In the study overall: Patients were given intravenous nivolumab 240 mg every two weeks plus ipilimumab 1 mg/kg every six weeks.

Time point denoted: before trial treatment. As their treatment, donors received nivolumab, ipilimumab, aspirin, low-dose cyclophosphamide and low-dose radiotherapy. TRAV- and TRBV-specific primers, spanning alpha and beta chains, primed first-strand cDNA. TCRs were put through approximately 21 PCR cycles of amplification with Phusion. A constant-region primer and the V-primer adapter served as the primer pair. Via MiXCR, TCRdb re-called the reads, giving one row per CDR3 protein. The table includes more than 85,000 distinct CDR3 sequences, 9% to 9.5% detected once. Germline CDR1 SQVTM, CDR2 ANQGSEA. With 4 bases removed from V and 0 bases from J, the gap between germline ends came to 13 bases. This CDR3 has 15 residues. In this sample, this clonotype turned up many times.

This receptor was identified in a male donor with prostate cancer. Source: PBMCs, taken before treatment. The chain recombines TRBV29-1 with TRBJ1-5; possibly TRBD1 for D (6 bases). The CDR3 region has the DNA TGCAGCGTTGCACAGGGCAAAAATAGCAATCAGCCCCAGCATTTT. Residues: CSVAQGKNSNQPQHF.